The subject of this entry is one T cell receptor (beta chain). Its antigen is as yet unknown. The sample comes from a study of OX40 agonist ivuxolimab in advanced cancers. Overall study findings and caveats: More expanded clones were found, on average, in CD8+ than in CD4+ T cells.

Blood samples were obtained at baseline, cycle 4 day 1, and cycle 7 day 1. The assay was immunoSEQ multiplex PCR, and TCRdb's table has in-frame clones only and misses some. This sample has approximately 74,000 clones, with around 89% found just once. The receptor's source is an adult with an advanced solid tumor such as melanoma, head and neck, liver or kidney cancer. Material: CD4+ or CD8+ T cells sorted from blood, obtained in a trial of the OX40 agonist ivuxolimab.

DNA for the CDR3: TGTGCCAGCAGCAAATTAGCGGGAGGGTCGTTAGGGGAGACCCAGTACTTC. Translated: CASSKLAGGSLGETQYF. The V gene is TRBV2, the J gene TRBJ2-5; 11 nucleotides match TRBD2. The CDR3 runs to 17 residues. Trimming took 6 bases from V and 5 from J; bases not matched to a gene: 14. Germline loops: CDR1 SNHLY, CDR2 FYNNEI.